The 10 T cell receptor beta chains given below trace back to one sample, sequenced in a study of blood T cells in healthy people across ages. It was with a sample-barcoded 5' primer and a J-beta primer mix that a second PCR of roughly 6 to 12 cycles was run. In TCRdb, the 5' RACE reads were re-called with MiXCR into one record per CDR3 protein. The sample gives approximately 780,000 distinct CDR3 sequences, roughly 24% of which show up once; about 3% is in the top ten. The same sample was also used in a study of T cells of mothers and their children.

The source material was blood. Receptor source: a boy younger than 18 in good health.

This clonotype occurred many times. The chain's CDR3 is CASSFGQGNYGYTF. DNA of the CDR3: TGCGCCAGCAGCTTCGGACAGGGGAACTATGGCTACACCTTC. V usage is TRBV5-1 and J usage is TRBJ1-2; 9 bases line up with TRBD1. The CDR3 has 14 amino acids. The V gene's germline CDR1 is SGHRS and CDR2 YFSETQ. V was clipped by 2 bases and J by 2 bases; unmatched bases: 1.

This rearrangement joins TRBV28 to TRBJ2-7; tentatively, D is TRBD1 or TRBD2 (6 bases each). The CDR3 length is 15 residues. The V gene's germline CDR1 is MDHEN and CDR2 SYDVKM. The V end lost 1 base, the J end lost 0 bases, and 10 bases lay between the germline ends. CDR3 sequence (DNA): TGTGCCAGCAGTTTATTAGGGGGGAGCTCCTACGAGCAGTACTTC. Translation gives CASSLLGGSSYEQYF.

This clonotype was seen only a few times. This sequence joins TRBV7-3 and TRBJ2-2, with 8 nucleotides matching TRBD2. The CDR3 is 15 residues long. Trimming removed 5 bases from V and 2 bases from J; junction bases left unmatched: 4. The germline V gene has CDR1 SGHTA and CDR2 FQGTGA. CDR3 loop: CASSRGLANTGELFF. The DNA of the CDR3 is TGTGCCAGCAGCCGCGGACTAGCAAACACCGGGGAGCTGTTTTTT.

This clonotype was detected a few times. The chain combines TRBV12-3 or TRBV12-4 with TRBJ1-4; TRBD1 aligns across 7 bases. The CDR3 sequence is 14 residues long. J lost 6 bases, V lost 1 base, and 2 bases had no gene match. The CDR3, as DNA: TGTGCCAGCAGTTTAGGACAGGGATATGAAAAACTGTTTTTT. Its translation is CASSLGQGYEKLFF.

Of note for this clonotype: A read error may explain this, as a much larger clone is one base away. The chain recombines TRBV5-1 with TRBJ1-2, with TRBD1 identical over 8 bases. V was pared by 2 bases and J by 10 bases, with 7 bases of the junction left unmatched. The germline V gene has CDR1 SGHRS and CDR2 YFSETQ. This CDR3 is 13 amino acids long. CDR3 nucleotides: TGCGCCAGCAGCTTCCAGGGGGCGGATGACTACACCTTC. The encoded protein is CASSFQGADDYTF. The full variable domain, with the rest looked up from reference TRBV5-1 and TRBJ1-2, is KAGVTQTPRYLIKTRGQQVTLSCSPISGHRSVSWYQQTPGQGLQFLFEYFSETQRNKGNFPGRFSGRQFSNSRSEMNVSTLELGDSALYLCASSFQGADDYTFGSGTRLTVV.

The CDR3 region has the DNA TGTGCCAGCAGTTTAGAAAGCGAAAGCCTAAGGTATTCGGGTGAAAAACTGTTTTTT. As protein: CASSLESESLRYSGEKLFF. The V and J genes are TRBV12-3 or TRBV12-4 and TRBJ1-4; no firm D call. V lost 1 base, J lost 7 bases, and 25 bases lay in between. This CDR3 contains 19 residues.

This chain connects TRBV6-9 to TRBJ1-4, with D possibly TRBD1 on 5 matching bases. V gave up 5 bases and J gave up 7 bases, with 20 bases separating them. The CDR3 is made up of 16 amino acids. Looked up from germline, CDR1 is MNHGY and CDR2 is SVAAGI. This CDR3 is CASSPQGMSRGEKLFF. The CDR3 DNA is TGTGCCAGCAGTCCCCAGGGAATGAGTAGAGGTGAAAAACTGTTTTTT.

CDR3 sequence (DNA): TGTGCCAGCAGTTACTCGGCAGGGATTAATCAGCCCCAGCATTTT. Residues: CASSYSAGINQPQHF. The chain carries TRBV6-5 and TRBJ1-5; a weak D match, TRBD1 (5 bases). Between the trimmed V and J ends, which lost 0 bases and 4 bases, there was a span of 10 bases. The CDR3 is 15 amino acids. Germline V gene lookup returns CDR1 MNHEY and CDR2 SVGAGI.

V gene TRBV27 combines with J gene TRBJ1-5, with D tentatively TRBD1 (5 bases). CDR3 length: 14 amino acids. The V and J ends lost 5 bases and 3 bases respectively, with 11 bases between them. Germline CDR1 is MNHEY and CDR2 is SMNVEV (reference sequence). CDR3 in DNA: TGTGCCAGCAGTCAGGGAAGGGTCAATCAGCCCCAGCATTTT. This encodes CASSQGRVNQPQHF.

This clonotype was seen a handful of times. The chain is built from TRBV6-2 or TRBV6-3 and TRBJ2-1; a possible D gene is TRBD2 (5 bases). The DNA end favors TRBJ2-7, so the J call may be wrong. Looked up from germline, CDR1 is MNHEY and CDR2 is SVGEGT. This CDR3 is 14 amino acids long. The CDR3 protein is CASSPEAKVGKQYF. CDR3 coding DNA: TGTGCCAGCAGCCCAGAGGCCAAGGTCGGGAAACAGTACTTC.